Below, one TCR beta chain is given with its context. Its antigen is not known. No progression to ophthalmopathy over 18 months defined stable hyperthyroidism. Patients were excluded if they had other autoimmune diseases or uncontrolled infections, and likewise if pregnancy or lactation applied. Orbital computed tomography and thyroid ultrasound, along with TRAb, serum thyroxine and clinical symptoms, underpinned diagnosis. The CDR3 is 17 amino acids. Trimming removed 6 bases from V and 8 bases from J, with 28 bases in between. Amplified material comprised TCR beta CDR3 regions derived from RNA transcripts. HTBI primers were employed in first-round RT-PCR, then a second-round multiplex PCR followed. TCRdb used MiXCR to reprocess the multiplex PCR reads, holding one entry per CDR3 protein. The sample shows hundreds of thousands of distinct CDR3 sequences, 20% to 25% of them seen only once. These data originate in a study of Graves' ophthalmopathy and Graves' hyperthyroidism. General observations from the study: Sensitivity reached approximately 88% and specificity approximately 81% for a 13-signature model separating ophthalmopathy from stable hyperthyroidism.

The sequenced sample consisted of peripheral blood. This TCR was recovered from a woman aged 18-30 years with stable Graves' hyperthyroidism. This sequence joins TRBV12-3 or TRBV12-4 and TRBJ1-2; perhaps TRBD1 as D (5 bases). CDR3 sequence (DNA): TGTGCCAGCAGCCCGTCAAACCTCCAGGGAGGATATTACGGCTACACCTTC. It specifies CASSPSNLQGGYYGYTF.